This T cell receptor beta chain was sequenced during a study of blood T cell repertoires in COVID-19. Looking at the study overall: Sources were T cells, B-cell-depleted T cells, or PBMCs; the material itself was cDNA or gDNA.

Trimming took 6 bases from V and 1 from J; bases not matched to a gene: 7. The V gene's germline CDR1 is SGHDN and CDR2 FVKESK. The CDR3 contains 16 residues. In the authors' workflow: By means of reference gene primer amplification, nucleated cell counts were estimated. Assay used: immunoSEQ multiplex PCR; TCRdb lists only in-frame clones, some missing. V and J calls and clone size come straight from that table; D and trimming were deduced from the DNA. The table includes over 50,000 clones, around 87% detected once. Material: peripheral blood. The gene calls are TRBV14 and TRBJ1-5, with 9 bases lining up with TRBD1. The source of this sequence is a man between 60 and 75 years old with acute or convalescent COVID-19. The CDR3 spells CASRPQGAGSNQPQHF. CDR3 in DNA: TGTGCCAGCAGACCACAGGGGGCCGGGAGCAATCAGCCCCAGCATTTT.